The 20 T cell receptor beta chains below all came from one sample that was sequenced in a study of shared clonotypes between healthy human individuals. Libraries were prepared by immunoSEQ multiplex PCR; TCRdb keeps only in-frame clonotypes and omits some of them. The data hold a few hundred thousand clones, with 50% to 80% observed a single time. Source material: memory CD4+ T cells sorted from blood. Subset reported: CD45RA-negative fraction. These receptors all stem from a man aged 25-45 years in good health.

The table lists this clone with a few counts. The rearrangement joins TRBV7-2 to TRBJ1-3; D is undetermined. The CDR3 has 13 residues. V dropped 5 bases and J dropped 0 bases, with 5 bases sitting between them. The V gene's germline CDR1 is SGHTA and CDR2 FQGNSA. The CDR3 sequence is CASSTSSGNTIYF. The CDR3 nucleotides read TGTGCCAGCAGCACAAGCTCTGGAAACACCATATATTTT.

The table lists this clone with a few counts. The chain couples TRBV2 to TRBJ2-7; weak D call: TRBD2 (6 bases). V was trimmed by 2 bases and J by 0 bases, leaving 11 bases between them. Looked up from germline, CDR1 is SNHLY and CDR2 is FYNNEI. The CDR3 consists of 15 residues. CDR3 amino acids: CASSEIGGISYEQYF. CDR3 nucleotides: TGTGCCAGCAGTGAAATTGGCGGGATCTCCTACGAGCAGTACTTC.

The J gene is TRBJ1-5, the V gene TRBV19; the match to TRBD1 covers 7 bases. V lost 5 bases and J lost 7; bases outside the gene matches: 5. Germline loops: CDR1 LNHDA, CDR2 SQIVND (reference sequence). CDR3 length: 13 residues. CDR3 nucleotide sequence: TGTGCCAGTAGTGGGGACAGAACACAGCCCCAGCATTTT. Its translation is CASSGDRTQPQHF.

This clone was picked up one time. Other nucleotide sequences in the sample specify the same CDR3. This chain uses TRBV6-4 with TRBJ2-1; 7 nucleotides align to TRBD1. With 6 bases clipped from V and 7 bases from J, the junction kept 6 bases outside the gene matches. The CDR3 totals 13 residues. Germline lookup yields CDR1 MRHNA and CDR2 SNTAGT. The CDR3 DNA reads as TGTGCCAGCAGCCGGGACAGATATAATGAGCAGTTCTTC. Translating it yields CASSRDRYNEQFF.

V gene TRBV18 combines with J gene TRBJ1-1; possible D gene TRBD1, 6 bases. Trimming cost V 3 bases and J 5 bases, with 19 bases left between them. Germline lookup yields CDR1 KGHSH and CDR2 LQKENI. This CDR3 is 16 amino acids long. DNA for the CDR3: TGTGCCAGCTCACCGGCTCGTGGGGGCGCGGGAACTGAAGCTTTCTTT. Its translation: CASSPARGGAGTEAFF.

The chain links TRBV18 to TRBJ2-7; perhaps TRBD1 as D (6 bases). V was shortened by 4 bases and J by 0 bases, with 10 bases between the two germline ends. This CDR3 is 14 amino acids long. CDR1 is KGHSH, CDR2 LQKENI, per germline. The CDR3 reads CASSRDTYSYEQYF. As DNA, the CDR3 is TGTGCCAGCTCACGGGACACCTACTCCTACGAGCAGTACTTC. Filled out from reference TRBV18 and TRBJ2-7, the complete variable domain reads NAGVMQNPRHLVRRRGQEARLRCSPMKGHSHVYWYRQLPEEGLKFMVYLQKENIIDESGMPKERFSAEFPKEGPSILRIQQVVRGDSAAYFCASSRDTYSYEQYFGPGTRLTVT.

This chain uses TRBV2 with TRBJ2-7; 7 positions match TRBD2. Germline lookup yields CDR1 SNHLY and CDR2 FYNNEI. CDR3 length equals 15 residues. V shed 6 bases and J 2 bases; nucleotides not matched to a gene: 10. Here the CDR3 DNA reads TGTGCCAGCAGCTCAGGGACTACTCCCCCCTACGAGCAGTACTTC. It is translated as CASSSGTTPPYEQYF.

The J gene is TRBJ2-1, the V gene TRBV9; D tentatively fits TRBD1 or TRBD2 (5 bases each). CDR3 size: 14 residues. Germline V CDR1 and CDR2: SGDLS, YYNGEE. With 0 bases removed from V and 8 bases from J, the gap between germline ends came to 12 bases. CDR3 protein: CASSVAGRSYEQFF. The DNA of the CDR3 is TGTGCCAGCAGCGTAGCGGGGCGTTCCTATGAGCAGTTCTTC.

The chain joins TRBV5-1 to TRBJ2-5; 13 nucleotides line up with TRBD2. The germline V gene encodes CDR1 SGHRS and CDR2 YFSETQ. The V and J ends lost 3 bases and 14 bases, in that order; junction bases with no gene match: 10. The CDR3 totals 14 residues. CDR3 protein: CASSSDPGLAGSYF. The CDR3 region has the DNA TGCGCCAGCAGCTCGGATCCGGGACTAGCGGGATCCTACTTC.

V is TRBV5-1 and J is TRBJ2-7; D possibly corresponds to TRBD1 (6 bases). The V gene's germline CDR1 is SGHRS and CDR2 YFSETQ. The CDR3 is made up of 15 amino acids. Deletions cut 3 bases from V and 4 bases from J, with 17 bases between. The chain's CDR3 is CASSSAGTPNYEQYF. CDR3 sequence (DNA): TGCGCCAGCAGCTCCGCCGGGACACCTAATTACGAGCAGTACTTC. Supplemented by reference TRBV5-1 and TRBJ2-7, the full variable domain reads KAGVTQTPRYLIKTRGQQVTLSCSPISGHRSVSWYQQTPGQGLQFLFEYFSETQRNKGNFPGRFSGRQFSNSRSEMNVSTLELGDSALYLCASSSAGTPNYEQYFGPGTRLTVT.

The chain couples TRBV11-2 to TRBJ2-7; 10 bases fit TRBD2. The CDR3 is 16 amino acids. CDR1 and CDR2 (germline): SGHAT, FQNNGV. The junction had 8 bases not matched to a gene; V was cut back by 5 bases and J by 1 base. CDR3: CASSQLAGERSYEQYF. The CDR3 DNA reads TGTGCCAGCAGCCAGCTAGCGGGAGAACGTTCCTACGAGCAGTACTTC.

This clone was picked up one time. The J gene is TRBJ2-2, the V gene TRBV5-6; 11 bases match TRBD1. Germline assignment: CDR1 SGHDT and CDR2 YYEEEE. V trimming: 4 bases; J trimming: 3 bases; junction bases outside the gene matches: 2. The CDR3 is 15 amino acids. In DNA form, the CDR3 reads TGTGCCAGCAGCCGGACAGGGGGCGACACCGGGGAGCTGTTTTTT. This translates into CASSRTGGDTGELFF.

In the case of this clone: One junction end does not reproduce the germline sequence, and a read error may be involved. The J gene is TRBJ2-7, the V gene TRBV5-1, with 9 bases identical to TRBD1. CDR1 is SGHRS, CDR2 YFSETQ, per germline. CDR3 size: 15 residues. Here the CDR3 DNA reads TGCGCCAGCACCTGGTCCCCGGACAGGGGCGGACCGTTGGACTTC. This gives the protein CASTWSPDRGGPLDF.

In its sample, this clone was seen once. The CDR3: CASSRDSGRAYNEQFF. The CDR3 DNA follows: TGTGCCAGCAGCCGAGACAGCGGGAGGGCCTACAATGAGCAGTTCTTC. The chain carries TRBV11-2 and TRBJ2-1; TRBD2 aligns across 10 bases. CDR1 and CDR2 from the germline V gene are SGHAT and FQNNGV. The V segment lost 5 bases and the J segment 2 bases; nucleotides outside the gene matches: 6. The CDR3 contains 16 residues.

V gene TRBV4-1 combines with J gene TRBJ2-4; 7 bases map to TRBD1. V was pared by 1 base and J by 3 bases, with 3 bases of the junction left unmatched. Germline assignment: CDR1 MGHRA and CDR2 YSYEKL. This CDR3 contains 15 residues. This CDR3 is CASSQGGTVKNIQYF. In DNA, the CDR3 is TGCGCCAGCAGCCAAGGTGGGACAGTCAAAAACATTCAGTACTTC.

The rearrangement joins TRBV6-1 to TRBJ2-1; D is unresolved. Germline V gene data show CDR1 as MNHNS and CDR2 as SASEGT. The CDR3 extends over 14 amino acids. The V gene lost 7 bases and the J gene lost 1 base, with 11 bases spanning the gap. The CDR3 here is CASTGGFSYNEQFF. CDR3 sequence (DNA): TGTGCCAGCACGGGCGGTTTTTCCTACAATGAGCAGTTCTTC.

The chain employs TRBV7-6 and TRBJ2-6; D not resolved. The CDR3 runs to 13 residues. Per germline, CDR1 SGHVS and CDR2 FNYEAQ. V gave up 9 bases and J gave up 0 bases, with 6 bases separating them. The DNA of the CDR3 is TGTGCCAGTTCGGTCTCTGGGGCCAACGTCCTGACTTTC. Protein product: CASSVSGANVLTF.

The chain is built from TRBV7-2 and TRBJ1-3; unclear D gene. This CDR3 has 14 residues. The germline V and J ends were trimmed by 5 bases and 4 bases, with 12 bases remaining between them. CDR1 and CDR2 (germline): SGHTA, FQGNSA. The DNA of the CDR3 is TGTGCCAGCAGCCCCCGCCTAGGGGGAAACACCATATATTTT. The encoded protein is CASSPRLGGNTIYF.

As for this clone: Since a much larger clone is just one base distant, this may be a read error. The J gene is TRBJ2-3, the V gene TRBV7-6; D remains ambiguous. The CDR3 runs 11 residues. Germline-derived CDR1 and CDR2 are SGHVS and FNYEAQ. CDR3 protein: CVSSSLDTQYF. CDR3 coding DNA: TGTGTCAGCTCCAGTTTGGATACGCAGTATTTT.

The V call is TRBV29-1, the J call TRBJ2-7; D may be TRBD2 (5 bases). The CDR3 runs 15 residues. V was cut by 4 bases and J by 2 bases, with 18 bases left in between. Germline lookup yields CDR1 SQVTM and CDR2 ANQGSEA. CDR3 nucleotide sequence: TGCAGCGTTGTTGATCTAGCTGGACCTACCTACGAGCAGTACTTC. Its protein is CSVVDLAGPTYEQYF.